A selection of T cell receptor beta chains follows, all from one sample in a study of cytomegalovirus exposure and HLA in healthy donors. The assay was immunoSEQ multiplex PCR, and TCRdb's table has in-frame clones only and misses some. The sample contains roughly 130,000 clones, 83% of which appear only once. Sequencing used PBMCs. All receptors come from a girl aged 2-9 years in good health and CMV-seronegative. Both conserved end residues are part of each CDR3. The size field is filled for only some rows; it gives once, few, many or a size class.

V	size	J	CDR3
TRBV5-1	few	TRBJ1-1	CASSRNAFQGASTEAFF
TRBV4-1	-	TRBJ1-2	CASSLEGVPLAGYTF
TRBV28	once	TRBJ2-3	CASTGQGIDTQYF
TRBV9	-	TRBJ1-6	CASSPRRENSPLHF
TRBV30	-	TRBJ2-2	CAWSDPGQGVTGELFF
TRBV6-5	-	TRBJ1-1	CAAGVGTEAFF
TRBV13	-	TRBJ2-1	CASSYRGGNEQFF
TRBV7-9	-	TRBJ1-3	CASSLTISGNTIYF
TRBV27	-	TRBJ1-1	CASRGTGSRMNTEAFF
TRBV29-1	-	TRBJ2-2	CSVKDRANTGELFF
TRBV4-2	-	TRBJ2-1	CASGRGAPYNEQFF
TRBV6-5	-	TRBJ1-2	CASSYSSDYGYTF
TRBV7-9	-	TRBJ2-7	CASSRLAGFGEQYF
TRBV14	-	TRBJ2-2	CASRQLAGGGELFF
TRBV5-1	-	TRBJ1-3	CASSPQGVVDTIYF
TRBV9	-	TRBJ2-7	CASSSDRDSSSYEQYF
TRBV29-1	-	TRBJ2-5	CSVATITQETQYF
TRBV6-4	-	TRBJ1-1	CASSDSDRANTEAFF
TRBV6-1	few	TRBJ1-1	CASSLAGQMNTEAFF
TRBV6-4	-	TRBJ2-5	CASSGEAGGQETQYF
TRBV6-5	-	TRBJ2-7	CASSKGHEQYF
TRBV4-2	-	TRBJ1-5	CASSLYQDQPQHF
TRBV29-1	-	TRBJ2-7	CSVVGGLYNDYEQYF
TRBV7-9	-	TRBJ2-1	CASSQTASLAGEQFF
TRBV27	-	TRBJ2-7	CASSSMASVSYEQYF
TRBV29-1	-	TRBJ1-1	CSVEVGEGTEAFF
TRBV5-1	-	TRBJ1-1	CASSLNRDTEAFF
TRBV6-6	-	TRBJ2-3	CASSSMTDTQYF
TRBV28	-	TRBJ2-5	CASSSGQGALFGETQYF
TRBV5-1	-	TRBJ2-3	CASSLGRATSTDTQYF
TRBV7-9	-	TRBJ2-6	CASTLSGANVLTF
TRBV7-8	-	TRBJ2-5	CASSLSSSGIQETQYF
TRBV2	-	TRBJ2-6	CASDFSRDSLLEANVLTF
TRBV7-9	-	TRBJ2-7	CALLLLAAGGYEQYF
TRBV2	-	TRBJ2-7	CASSGQGFSYEQYF
TRBV7-3	-	TRBJ2-1	CASSSQPGSGGSSYNEQFF
TRBV10-2	-	TRBJ2-1	CAIAVALTPPYNEQFF
TRBV6-5	-	TRBJ2-1	CASSPKSGSRNEQFF
TRBV6-1	-	TRBJ1-1	CASSKGAGGYTEAFF
TRBV7-9	-	TRBJ2-1	CASTVGNYNEQFF
TRBV4-3	few	TRBJ2-1	CASSLSGTSEYNEQFF
TRBV30	once	-	CACSEAYEQYF